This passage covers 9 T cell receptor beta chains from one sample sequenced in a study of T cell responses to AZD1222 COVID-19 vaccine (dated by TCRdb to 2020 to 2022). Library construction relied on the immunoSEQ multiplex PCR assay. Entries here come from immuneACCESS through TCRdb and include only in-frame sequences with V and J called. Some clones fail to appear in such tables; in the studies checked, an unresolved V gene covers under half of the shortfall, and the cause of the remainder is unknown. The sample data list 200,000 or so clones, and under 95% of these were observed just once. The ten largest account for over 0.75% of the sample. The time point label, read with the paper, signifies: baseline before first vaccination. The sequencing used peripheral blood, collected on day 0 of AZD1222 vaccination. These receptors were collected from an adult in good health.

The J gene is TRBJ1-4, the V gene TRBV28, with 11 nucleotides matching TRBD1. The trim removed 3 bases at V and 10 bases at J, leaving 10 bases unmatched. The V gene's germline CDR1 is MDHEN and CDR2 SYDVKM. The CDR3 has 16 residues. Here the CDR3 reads CASSLPFAGQGVKLFF. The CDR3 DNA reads TGTGCCAGCAGTTTGCCGTTCGCGGGACAGGGGGTAAAACTGTTTTTT.

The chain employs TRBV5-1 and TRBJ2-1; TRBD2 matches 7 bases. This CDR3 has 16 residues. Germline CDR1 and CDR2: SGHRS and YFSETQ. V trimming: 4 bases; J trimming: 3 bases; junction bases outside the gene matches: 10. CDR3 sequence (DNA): TGCGCCAGCAGCCTTGAAAGCGGGACTTTCTACAATGAGCAGTTCTTC. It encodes CASSLESGTFYNEQFF.

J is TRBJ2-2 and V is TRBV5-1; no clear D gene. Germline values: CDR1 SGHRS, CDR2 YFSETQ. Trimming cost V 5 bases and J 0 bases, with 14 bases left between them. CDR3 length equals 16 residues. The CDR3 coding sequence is TGCGCCAGCAGGGCCCCAATAGTAGCGAACACCGGGGAGCTGTTTTTT. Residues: CASRAPIVANTGELFF. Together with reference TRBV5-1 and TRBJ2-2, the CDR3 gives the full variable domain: KAGVTQTPRYLIKTRGQQVTLSCSPISGHRSVSWYQQTPGQGLQFLFEYFSETQRNKGNFPGRFSGRQFSNSRSEMNVSTLELGDSALYLCASRAPIVANTGELFFGEGSRLTVL.

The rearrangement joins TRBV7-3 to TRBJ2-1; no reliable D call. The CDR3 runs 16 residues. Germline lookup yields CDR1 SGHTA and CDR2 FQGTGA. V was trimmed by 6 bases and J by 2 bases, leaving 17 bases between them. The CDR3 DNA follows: TGTGCCAGCAGTCGCGAGGTAGCTGTCACCTACAATGAGCAGTTCTTC. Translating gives CASSREVAVTYNEQFF.

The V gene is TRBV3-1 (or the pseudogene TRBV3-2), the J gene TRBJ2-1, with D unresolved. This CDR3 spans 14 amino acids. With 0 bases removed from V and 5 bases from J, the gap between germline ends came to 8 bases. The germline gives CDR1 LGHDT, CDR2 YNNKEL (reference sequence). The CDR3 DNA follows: TGTGCCAGCAGCCAAGAGGGGTCTGACAATGAGCAGTTCTTC. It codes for CASSQEGSDNEQFF.

The CDR3 nucleotides are TGTGCCAGCAGTTTAGCCCGGGTTACTTTCTTT. Its protein product is CASSLARVTFF. The V and J genes are TRBV12-3 or TRBV12-4 and TRBJ1-1; D is uncertain. The CDR3 spans 11 residues. Deletions cut 0 bases from V and 12 bases from J, with 8 bases between.

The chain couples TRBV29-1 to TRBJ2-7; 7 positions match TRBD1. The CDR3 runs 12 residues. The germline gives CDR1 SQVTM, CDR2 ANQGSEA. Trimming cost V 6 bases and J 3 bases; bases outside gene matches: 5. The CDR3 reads CSVRTGIYEQYF. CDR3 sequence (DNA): TGCAGCGTACGGACAGGAATCTACGAGCAGTACTTC.

The CDR3 coding sequence is TGTGCCATCTCAGACGGACAGGGTCCCTACGAGCAGTACTTC. Its protein is CAISDGQGPYEQYF. V is TRBV10-3 and J is TRBJ2-7; 8 nucleotides match TRBD1. Looked up from germline, CDR1 is ENHRY and CDR2 is SYGVKD. CDR3 size: 14 residues. V was pared by 8 bases and J by 2 bases, with 8 bases of the junction left unmatched.

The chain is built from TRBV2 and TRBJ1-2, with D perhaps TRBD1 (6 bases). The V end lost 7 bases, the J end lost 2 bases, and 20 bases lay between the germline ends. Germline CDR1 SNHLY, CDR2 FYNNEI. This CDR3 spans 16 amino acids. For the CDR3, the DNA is TGTGCCAGCACCGCTGTCGGGGGGCGCGGAAACTATGGCTACACCTTC. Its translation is CASTAVGGRGNYGYTF.